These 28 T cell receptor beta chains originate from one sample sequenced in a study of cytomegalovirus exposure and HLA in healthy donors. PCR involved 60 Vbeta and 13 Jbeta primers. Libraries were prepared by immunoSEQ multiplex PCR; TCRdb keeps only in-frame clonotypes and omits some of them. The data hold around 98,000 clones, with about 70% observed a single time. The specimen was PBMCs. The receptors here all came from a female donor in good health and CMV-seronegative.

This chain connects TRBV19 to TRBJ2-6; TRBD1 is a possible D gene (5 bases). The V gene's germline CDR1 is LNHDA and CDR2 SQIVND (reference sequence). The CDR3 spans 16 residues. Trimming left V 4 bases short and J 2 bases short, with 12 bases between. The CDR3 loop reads CASSTNRRAGANVLTF. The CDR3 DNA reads TGTGCCAGTAGTACAAACAGGAGAGCTGGGGCCAACGTCCTGACTTTC.

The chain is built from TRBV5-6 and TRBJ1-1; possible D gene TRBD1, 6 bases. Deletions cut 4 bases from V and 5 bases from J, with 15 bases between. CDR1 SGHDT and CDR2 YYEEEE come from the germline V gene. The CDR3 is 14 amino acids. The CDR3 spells CASSQSAGVTEAFF. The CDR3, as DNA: TGTGCCAGCAGCCAATCCGCAGGGGTGACTGAAGCTTTCTTT.

CDR3 DNA: TGTGCCACCAGCACCGGTGGGCTAGCGGGAGGTTACGAGCAGTACTTC. This gives the protein CATSTGGLAGGYEQYF. The chain combines TRBV15 with TRBJ2-7; 11 bases line up with TRBD2. With 4 bases clipped from V and 4 bases from J, the junction kept 9 bases outside the gene matches. CDR1 is LNHNV, CDR2 YYDKDF, per germline (reference sequence). This CDR3 contains 16 residues.

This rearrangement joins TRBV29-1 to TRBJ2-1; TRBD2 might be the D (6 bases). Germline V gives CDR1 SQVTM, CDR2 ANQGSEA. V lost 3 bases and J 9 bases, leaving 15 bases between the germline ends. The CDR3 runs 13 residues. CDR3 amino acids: CSVEGGGISEQFF. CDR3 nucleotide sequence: TGCAGCGTTGAGGGGGGAGGCATCAGTGAGCAGTTCTTC.

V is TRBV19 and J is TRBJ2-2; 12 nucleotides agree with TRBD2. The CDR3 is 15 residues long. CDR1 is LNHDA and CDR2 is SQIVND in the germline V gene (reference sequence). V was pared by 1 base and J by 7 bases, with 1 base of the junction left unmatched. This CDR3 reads CASSIGTSGIGELFF. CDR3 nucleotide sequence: TGTGCCAGTAGTATAGGGACTAGCGGGATCGGGGAGCTGTTTTTT. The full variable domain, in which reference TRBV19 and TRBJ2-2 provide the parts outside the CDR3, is DGGITQSPKYLFRKEGQNVTLSCEQNLNHDAMYWYRQDPGQGLRLIYYSQIVNDFQKGDIAEGYSVSREKKESFPLTVTSAQKNPTAFYLCASSIGTSGIGELFFGEGSRLTVL.

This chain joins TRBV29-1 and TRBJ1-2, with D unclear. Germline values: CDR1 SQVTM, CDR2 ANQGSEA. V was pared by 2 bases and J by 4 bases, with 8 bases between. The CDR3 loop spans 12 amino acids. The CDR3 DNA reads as TGCAGCGTTGAATTGCACAGCTATGGCTACACCTTC. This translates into CSVELHSYGYTF.

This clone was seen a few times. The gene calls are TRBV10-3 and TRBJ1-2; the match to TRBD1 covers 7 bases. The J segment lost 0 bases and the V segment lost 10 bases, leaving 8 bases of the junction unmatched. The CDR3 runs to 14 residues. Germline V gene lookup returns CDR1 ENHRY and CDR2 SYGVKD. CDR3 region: CATGTDTTNYGYTF. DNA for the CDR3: TGTGCCACCGGGACAGACACTACTAACTATGGCTACACCTTC.

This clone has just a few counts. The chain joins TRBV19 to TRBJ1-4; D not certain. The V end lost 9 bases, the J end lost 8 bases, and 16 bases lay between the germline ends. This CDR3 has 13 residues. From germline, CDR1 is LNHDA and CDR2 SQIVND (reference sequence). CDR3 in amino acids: CASNLAEGEKLFF. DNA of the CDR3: TGTGCCAGCAATCTAGCTGAAGGGGAAAAACTGTTTTTT.

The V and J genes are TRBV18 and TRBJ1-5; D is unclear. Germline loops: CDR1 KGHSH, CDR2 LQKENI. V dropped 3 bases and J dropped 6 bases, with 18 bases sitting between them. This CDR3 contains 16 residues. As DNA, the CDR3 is TGTGCCAGCTCACCTGGATCGTTGGCAGGATCTCAGCCCCAGCATTTT. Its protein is CASSPGSLAGSQPQHF.

The CDR3 loop reads CAWGKGGRTEAFF. The CDR3 nucleotides are TGTGCCTGGGGGAAAGGGGGTCGGACTGAAGCTTTCTTT. The gene calls are TRBV30 and TRBJ1-1; D is possibly TRBD1 (6 bases). This CDR3 region has 13 residues. The V end was cut by 5 bases, the J end by 5 bases, with 15 bases between. The germline V gene encodes CDR1 GTSNPN and CDR2 SVGIG (reference sequence).

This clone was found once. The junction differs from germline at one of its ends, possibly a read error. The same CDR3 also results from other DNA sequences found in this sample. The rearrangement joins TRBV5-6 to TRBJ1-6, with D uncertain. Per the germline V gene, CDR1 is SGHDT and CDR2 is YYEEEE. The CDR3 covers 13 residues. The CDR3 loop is CASSLRANSPLHF. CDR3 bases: TGTGCCAGCAGCTTACGAGCTAATTCCCCCCTCCACTTT.

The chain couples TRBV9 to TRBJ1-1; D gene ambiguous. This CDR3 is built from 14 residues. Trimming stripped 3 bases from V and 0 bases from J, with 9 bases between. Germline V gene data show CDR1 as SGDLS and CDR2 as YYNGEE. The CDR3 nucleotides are TGTGCCAGCAGCGCAGTTCAGGTGAACACTGAAGCTTTCTTT. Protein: CASSAVQVNTEAFF.

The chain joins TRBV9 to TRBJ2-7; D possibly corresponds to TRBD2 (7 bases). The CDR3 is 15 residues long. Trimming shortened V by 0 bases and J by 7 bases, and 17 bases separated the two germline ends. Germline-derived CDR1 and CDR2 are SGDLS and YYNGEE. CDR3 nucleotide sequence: TGTGCCAGCAGCGTAGAGGGGGAGGGGAAAGGGGAGCAGTACTTC. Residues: CASSVEGEGKGEQYF.

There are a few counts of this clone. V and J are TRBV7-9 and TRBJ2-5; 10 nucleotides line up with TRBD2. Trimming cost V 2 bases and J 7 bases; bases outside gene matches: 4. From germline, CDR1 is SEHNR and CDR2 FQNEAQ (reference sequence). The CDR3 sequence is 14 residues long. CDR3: CASSLSGGAATQYF. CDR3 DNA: TGTGCCAGCAGCTTAAGCGGGGGGGCCGCGACCCAGTACTTC.

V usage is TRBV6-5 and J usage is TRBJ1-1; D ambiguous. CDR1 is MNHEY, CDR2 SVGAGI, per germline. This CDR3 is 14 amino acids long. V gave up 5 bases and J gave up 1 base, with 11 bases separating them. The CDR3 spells CASSAEIENTEAFF. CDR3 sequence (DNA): TGTGCCAGCAGTGCGGAGATTGAGAACACTGAAGCTTTCTTT.

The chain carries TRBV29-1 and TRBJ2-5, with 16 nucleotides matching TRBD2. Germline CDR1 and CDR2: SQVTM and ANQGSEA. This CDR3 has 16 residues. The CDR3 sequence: CSPGTSGGDPQETQYF. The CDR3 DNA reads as TGCAGTCCGGGGACTAGCGGGGGGGATCCCCAAGAGACCCAGTACTTC.

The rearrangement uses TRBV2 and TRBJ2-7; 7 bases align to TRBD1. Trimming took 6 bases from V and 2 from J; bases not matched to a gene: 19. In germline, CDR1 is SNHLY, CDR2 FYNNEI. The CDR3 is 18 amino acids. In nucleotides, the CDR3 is TGTGCCAGCAGGTCCGGGACAGCCACGGGATCAAGGGCCTACGAGCAGTACTTC. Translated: CASRSGTATGSRAYEQYF.

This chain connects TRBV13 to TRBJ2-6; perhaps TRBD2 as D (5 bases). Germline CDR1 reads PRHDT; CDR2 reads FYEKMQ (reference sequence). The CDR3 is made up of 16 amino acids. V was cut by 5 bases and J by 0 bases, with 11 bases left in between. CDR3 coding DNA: TGTGCCAGCAGCCATCGCACTAGCTCTGGGGCCAACGTCCTGACTTTC. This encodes CASSHRTSSGANVLTF.

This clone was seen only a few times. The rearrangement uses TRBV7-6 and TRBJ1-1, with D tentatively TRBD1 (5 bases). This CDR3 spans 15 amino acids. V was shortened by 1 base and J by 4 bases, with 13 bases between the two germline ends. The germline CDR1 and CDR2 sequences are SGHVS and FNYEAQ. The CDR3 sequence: CASSLVKGEGTEAFF. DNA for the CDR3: TGTGCCAGCAGCTTAGTAAAAGGGGAAGGCACTGAAGCTTTCTTT.

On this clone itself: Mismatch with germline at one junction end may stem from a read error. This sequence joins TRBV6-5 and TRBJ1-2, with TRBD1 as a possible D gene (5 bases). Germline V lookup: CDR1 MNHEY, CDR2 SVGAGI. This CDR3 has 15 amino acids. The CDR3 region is CASRYSGLNNYGYTF. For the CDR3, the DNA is TGTGCCAGCAGATACTCGGGACTCAATAACTATGGCTACACCTTC.

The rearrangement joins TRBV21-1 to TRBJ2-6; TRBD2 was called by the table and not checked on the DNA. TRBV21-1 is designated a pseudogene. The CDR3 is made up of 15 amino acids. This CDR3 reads CASILRSSGANVLTF. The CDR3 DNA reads TGTGCCAGCATTCTGAGAAGCTCTGGGGCCAACGTCCTGACTTTC.

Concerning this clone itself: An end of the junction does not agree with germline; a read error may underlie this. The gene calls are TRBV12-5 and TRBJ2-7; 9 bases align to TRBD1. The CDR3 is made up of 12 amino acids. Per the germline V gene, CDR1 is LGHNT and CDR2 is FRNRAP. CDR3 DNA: TGTGCTAGTGGTTTGGACAGGGGGCTATCGAGGTTC. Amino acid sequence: CASGLDRGLSRF.

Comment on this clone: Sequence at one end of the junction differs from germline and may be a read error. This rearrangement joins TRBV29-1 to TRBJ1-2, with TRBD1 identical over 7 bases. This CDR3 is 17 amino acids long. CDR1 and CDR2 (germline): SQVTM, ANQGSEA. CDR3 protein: CIVVGAGGHFGSYGYTF. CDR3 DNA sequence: TGCATCGTTGTGGGCGCAGGGGGGCATTTTGGGTCCTATGGCTACACCTTC.

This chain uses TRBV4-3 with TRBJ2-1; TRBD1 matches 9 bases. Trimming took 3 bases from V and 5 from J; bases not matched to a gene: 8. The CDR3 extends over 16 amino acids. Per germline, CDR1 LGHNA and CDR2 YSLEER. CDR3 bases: TGCGCCAGCAGCCATGCTGACAGGGGGGGACACAATGAGCAGTTCTTC. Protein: CASSHADRGGHNEQFF.

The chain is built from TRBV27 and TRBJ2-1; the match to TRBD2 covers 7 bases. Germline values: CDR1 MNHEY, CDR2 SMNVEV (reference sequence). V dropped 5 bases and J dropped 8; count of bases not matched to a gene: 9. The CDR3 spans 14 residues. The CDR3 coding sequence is TGTGCCAGCAGTCCGCTGACTAGCCCCCATGAGCAGTTCTTC. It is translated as CASSPLTSPHEQFF.

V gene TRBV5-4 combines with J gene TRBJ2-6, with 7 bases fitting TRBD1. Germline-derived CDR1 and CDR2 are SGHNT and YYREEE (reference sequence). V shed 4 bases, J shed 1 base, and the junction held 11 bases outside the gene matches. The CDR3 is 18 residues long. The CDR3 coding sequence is TGTGCCAGCAGCATGGGTGGTACAGGGGTTTCTGGGGCCAACGTCCTGACTTTC. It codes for CASSMGGTGVSGANVLTF.

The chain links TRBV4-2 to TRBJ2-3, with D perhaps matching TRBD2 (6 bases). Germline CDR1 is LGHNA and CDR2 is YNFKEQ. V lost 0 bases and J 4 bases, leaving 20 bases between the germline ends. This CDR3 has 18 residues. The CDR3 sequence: CASSQDFGTFSRADTQYF. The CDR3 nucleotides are TGTGCCAGCAGCCAAGATTTTGGGACTTTTTCACGTGCAGATACGCAGTATTTT.

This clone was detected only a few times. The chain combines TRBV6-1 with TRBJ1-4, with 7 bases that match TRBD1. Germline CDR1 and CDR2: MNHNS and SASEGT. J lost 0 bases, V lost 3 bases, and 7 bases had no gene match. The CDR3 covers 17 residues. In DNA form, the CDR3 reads TGTGCCAGCAGTGAGGTAGACAGGGACGCAACTAATGAAAAACTGTTTTTT. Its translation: CASSEVDRDATNEKLFF.